What follows describes a single T cell receptor beta chain. The source of the sample is a study of blood T cell repertoires in COVID-19. For the study at large: Samples taken during acute and convalescent COVID-19 were collected in the United States, Italy and Spain. Sample material is recorded as cDNA or gDNA derived from T cells, B-cell-depleted T cells, or PBMCs.

Original analysis: Amplification from reference gene primers served as the basis for estimated nucleated cell counts. Assay used: immunoSEQ multiplex PCR; TCRdb lists only in-frame clones, some missing. The DNA gave D and trimming, while V, J and clone size come from that table. The sample lists around 300,000 clones, roughly 87% occurring once. CDR3 length: 13 residues. The germline V gene has CDR1 MNHNS and CDR2 SASEGT. V lost 0 bases and J lost 9, with 9 bases in between. The TCR sequence derives from a man between 18 and 29 years old with active or convalescent COVID-19. Sequenced: peripheral blood. The chain links TRBV6-1 to TRBJ2-1; possible D gene TRBD2, 6 bases. The CDR3: CASSEAGRSEQFF. The CDR3 DNA follows: TGTGCCAGCAGTGAAGCGGGGAGGTCTGAGCAGTTCTTC.